The next 27 T cell receptor beta chains were all read from a single sample in a study of neurological immune-mediated disorders. TCRdb reprocessed the 5' RACE reads with MiXCR, giving one entry per CDR3 protein. The table shows tens of thousands of distinct CDR3 sequences, with about 9.4% occurring only once. Sequenced input: PBMCs. Receptor source: a woman in her 40s with HTLV-1-associated myelopathy (HAM/TSP).

This clonotype was recorded many times. The J gene is TRBJ2-1, the V gene TRBV2; 9 bases are shared with TRBD2. Germline V gene lookup returns CDR1 SNHLY and CDR2 FYNNEI. After removal of 4 bases from V and 0 bases from J, the junction contained 16 bases not matched to a gene. The CDR3 extends over 20 amino acids. The CDR3 loop is CASSARYLAGALSSYNEQFF. The CDR3 DNA sequence: TGTGCCAGCAGTGCCCGATATTTAGCGGGGGCCCTGAGCTCCTACAATGAGCAGTTCTTC.

At least ten counts were recorded for this clonotype. This chain uses TRBV29-1 with TRBJ2-2; the D gene could be TRBD1 or TRBD2 (5 bases each). The CDR3 spans 11 residues. V lost 7 bases and J lost 5, with 8 bases in between. CDR1 is SQVTM and CDR2 is ANQGSEA in the germline V gene. The CDR3 protein is CSAGGTGELFF. Written as DNA, the CDR3 is TGCAGCGCTGGGGGAACCGGGGAGCTGTTTTTT.

The sample holds many counts of this clonotype. The V gene is TRBV7-9, the J gene TRBJ2-5; D possibly corresponds to TRBD1 (5 bases). Germline CDR1 SEHNR, CDR2 FQNEAQ (reference sequence). Deletions cut 7 bases from V and 5 bases from J, with 23 bases between. This CDR3 spans 16 amino acids. Written as DNA, the CDR3 is TGTGCCAGCACCCAATCCCCAAGGGGAAATTTGGAGACCCAGTACTTC. Protein product: CASTQSPRGNLETQYF.

There are many counts of this clonotype. This chain connects TRBV2 to TRBJ1-4; D is uncertain. The germline gives CDR1 SNHLY, CDR2 FYNNEI. The CDR3 spans 13 residues. Trimming stripped 5 bases from V and 3 bases from J, with 7 bases between. The CDR3 coding sequence is TGTGCCAGCAGTAGGGCGTCTAATGAAAAACTGTTTTTT. Protein product: CASSRASNEKLFF.

The sample holds many counts of this clonotype. This rearrangement joins TRBV5-1 to TRBJ2-1; the match to TRBD2 covers 12 bases. The CDR3 extends over 21 amino acids. Germline CDR1 SGHRS, CDR2 YFSETQ. V was clipped by 1 base and J by 9 bases; unmatched bases: 23. The chain's CDR3 is CASSLFSIVTSGGTRPIEQFF. The DNA for the CDR3 is TGCGCCAGCAGCTTGTTCTCGATCGTGACTAGCGGGGGTACCCGTCCGATTGAGCAGTTCTTC.

This clonotype occurred many times. The chain employs TRBV5-1 and TRBJ1-5; D is ambiguous. The V gene lost 2 bases and the J gene lost 3 bases, with 12 bases spanning the gap. The CDR3 runs 15 residues. The germline V gene has CDR1 SGHRS and CDR2 YFSETQ. The DNA for the CDR3 is TGCGCCAGCAGCTTAGAGGGAGCCCACAATCAGCCCCAGCATTTT. It specifies CASSLEGAHNQPQHF.

This chain connects TRBV2 to TRBJ1-2; D not resolved. The germline V and J ends were trimmed by 7 bases and 4 bases, with 13 bases remaining between them. CDR1 and CDR2 (germline): SNHLY, FYNNEI. The CDR3 is 13 residues long. CDR3 nucleotide sequence: TGTGCCAGCATCTCTGTGGGGTTCTATGGCTACACCTTC. Encoded protein: CASISVGFYGYTF.

The table lists this clonotype with many counts. This chain uses TRBV29-1 with TRBJ1-1; TRBD1 matches at 7 bases. After removal of 6 bases from V and 10 bases from J, the junction contained 14 bases not matched to a gene. The CDR3 loop spans 13 amino acids. In germline, CDR1 is SQVTM, CDR2 ANQGSEA. CDR3 region: CSVGGDSKRGAFF. CDR3 bases: TGCAGCGTAGGGGGGGACAGCAAACGTGGAGCTTTCTTT.

This clonotype was seen many times. This rearrangement joins TRBV4-1 to TRBJ2-7; D assignment may be TRBD1 or TRBD2 (5 bases each). The V gene lost 1 base and the J gene lost 2 bases, with 12 bases spanning the gap. The CDR3 extends over 15 amino acids. Per the germline V gene, CDR1 is MGHRA and CDR2 is YSYEKL. Here the CDR3 reads CASSQVTGGPYEQYF. The CDR3 region has the DNA TGCGCCAGCAGCCAAGTAACAGGAGGACCCTACGAGCAGTACTTC.

This clonotype was detected many times. The rearrangement uses TRBV6-9 and TRBJ1-5; D uncertain. Trimming took off 4 bases at V and 4 bases at J, with 5 bases between the two ends. The CDR3 consists of 12 residues. Germline V gene lookup returns CDR1 MNHGY and CDR2 SVAAGI. CDR3 amino acids: CASSSPNQPQHF. CDR3 nucleotides: TGTGCCAGCAGTTCCCCGAATCAGCCCCAGCATTTT.

This clonotype showed up many times. This sequence joins TRBV9 and TRBJ2-3, with D perhaps given as TRBD1 or TRBD2 (6 bases each). The CDR3 loop spans 16 amino acids. V was cut by 0 bases and J by 3 bases, with 14 bases left in between. CDR1 and CDR2 (germline): SGDLS, YYNGEE. The CDR3 loop reads CASSVDPGAITDTQYF. The CDR3 DNA sequence: TGTGCCAGCAGCGTAGATCCGGGGGCAATAACAGATACGCAGTATTTT.

This clonotype was seen a few times. Given a much more abundant clone one base away, this may be a read error. The V call is TRBV29-1, the J call TRBJ1-1; 10 bases match TRBD1. Germline lookup yields CDR1 SQVTM and CDR2 ANQGSEA. The CDR3 has 14 residues. V trimming: 5 bases; J trimming: 3 bases; junction bases outside the gene matches: 6. The CDR3 region has the DNA TGCAGCGTTACGACAGGGGGCAGGGACACTGAAGCTTTCTTT. Translated, it gives CSVTTGGRDTEAFF.

This clonotype appeared many times. The chain employs TRBV29-1 and TRBJ2-3; D not resolved. The CDR3 totals 12 residues. V dropped 2 bases and J dropped 0 bases, with 3 bases sitting between them. The germline V gene has CDR1 SQVTM and CDR2 ANQGSEA. The DNA of the CDR3 is TGCAGCGTTGAACCTAGCACAGATACGCAGTATTTT. Protein: CSVEPSTDTQYF.

This clonotype was picked up many times. This chain links TRBV6-6 with TRBJ1-5, with D hard to call. The CDR3 has 14 amino acids. The V gene lost 0 bases and the J gene lost 4 bases, with 7 bases spanning the gap. CDR1 is MNHNY, CDR2 SVGAGI, per germline (reference sequence). CDR3 protein: CASSYSNQNQPQHF. CDR3 sequence (DNA): TGTGCCAGCAGTTACTCGAACCAGAATCAGCCCCAGCATTTT.

This clonotype was seen repeatedly, ten times or more. V is TRBV5-1 and J is TRBJ2-7, with TRBD1 matching over 8 bases. This CDR3 is 16 amino acids long. The germline CDR1 and CDR2 sequences are SGHRS and YFSETQ. V dropped 4 bases and J dropped 4; count of bases not matched to a gene: 13. This chain's CDR3 is CASSPGIGQGYYEQYF. CDR3 in DNA: TGCGCCAGCAGCCCGGGGATTGGACAGGGATATTACGAGCAGTACTTC.

This clonotype was seen only a few times. J is TRBJ1-5 and V is TRBV7-6, with 7 bases fitting TRBD1. This CDR3 is 14 amino acids long. The germline V gene encodes CDR1 SGHVS and CDR2 FNYEAQ. V was clipped by 5 bases and J by 4 bases; unmatched bases: 5. CDR3 in amino acids: CASSTPQGNQPQHF. Here the CDR3 DNA reads TGTGCCAGCAGCACTCCACAGGGGAATCAGCCCCAGCATTTT.

The sample holds many counts of this clonotype. V gene TRBV29-1 combines with J gene TRBJ1-2, with D tentatively TRBD1 (6 bases). This CDR3 contains 13 residues. V gave up 6 bases and J gave up 2 bases, with 13 bases separating them. Germline V CDR1 and CDR2: SQVTM, ANQGSEA. DNA of the CDR3: TGCAGCGTCACCCGAGGACAGAACTATGGCTACACCTTC. It specifies CSVTRGQNYGYTF.

This clonotype was counted many times. J is TRBJ2-3 and V is TRBV5-8; the D is unclear. The germline CDR1 and CDR2 sequences are SGHTS and YDEGEE. Trimming stripped 0 bases from V and 3 bases from J, with 8 bases between. The CDR3 has 14 residues. The CDR3 is CASSLGGWTDTQYF. The CDR3 nucleotides read TGTGCCAGCAGCTTGGGAGGATGGACAGATACGCAGTATTTT.

This clonotype has at least ten counts. The V gene is TRBV3-1, the J gene TRBJ2-7; TRBD1 matches 9 bases. Germline values: CDR1 LGHDT, CDR2 YNNKEL (reference sequence). Trimming took 1 base from V and 3 from J; bases not matched to a gene: 7. This CDR3 has 16 amino acids. This chain's CDR3 is CASSQGGTGRFYEQYF. The CDR3 DNA is TGTGCCAGCAGCCAAGGCGGGACAGGGCGGTTCTACGAGCAGTACTTC.

This clonotype was counted at least ten times. The V call is TRBV20-1, the J call TRBJ1-2; D unclear. Germline values: CDR1 DFQATT, CDR2 SNEGSKA (reference sequence). The germline V and J ends were trimmed by 7 bases and 6 bases, with 12 bases remaining between them. The CDR3 runs to 11 residues. CDR3 coding DNA: TGCAGTGTCTCCCATTTCGATGGCTACACCTTC. Its translation: CSVSHFDGYTF.

This clonotype came up many times. The chain recombines TRBV20-1 with TRBJ2-5; maybe TRBD1 (6 bases). V was cut by 0 bases and J by 4 bases, with 18 bases left in between. CDR3 length: 16 amino acids. CDR1 is DFQATT, CDR2 SNEGSKA, per germline (reference sequence). CDR3 DNA: TGCAGTGCTAGAGATCGGTTAGGGGGTCCGGGAGAGACCCAGTACTTC. Amino acids: CSARDRLGGPGETQYF.

In its sample, this clonotype was seen many times. This chain links TRBV25-1 with TRBJ1-3, with D possibly matching TRBD1 (6 bases). The CDR3 covers 17 residues. The germline CDR1 and CDR2 sequences are MGHDK and SYGVNS. V was clipped by 4 bases and J by 0 bases, with 16 bases between them. CDR3 sequence: CASSGRDRPHSGNTIYF. DNA of the CDR3: TGTGCCAGCAGTGGGAGAGACAGGCCCCACTCTGGAAACACCATATATTTT.

J is TRBJ1-3 and V is TRBV18, with D unclear. Looked up from germline, CDR1 is KGHSH and CDR2 is LQKENI. V dropped 1 base and J dropped 3 bases, with 13 bases sitting between them. The CDR3 is 16 residues long. The DNA for the CDR3 is TGTGCCAGCTCACCACACCCACCTGCAGTTGGAAACACCATATATTTT. Amino acid sequence: CASSPHPPAVGNTIYF.

There are many counts of this clonotype. The V and J genes are TRBV27 and TRBJ2-5, with D possibly being TRBD2 (7 bases). This CDR3 contains 16 residues. V shed 5 bases and J shed 1 base, with 17 bases lying between them. Per the germline V gene, CDR1 is MNHEY and CDR2 is SMNVEV (reference sequence). CDR3 coding DNA: TGTGCCAGCAGTCCTGAGGGGGGGGCTACCCAAGAGACCCAGTACTTC. Its protein is CASSPEGGATQETQYF.

This clonotype was counted many times. V and J are TRBV5-1 and TRBJ2-7; maybe TRBD2 (6 bases). Between the trimmed V and J ends, which lost 4 bases and 0 bases, there was a span of 17 bases. The CDR3 length is 16 residues. In germline, CDR1 is SGHRS, CDR2 YFSETQ. This CDR3 is CASSPGDFTSSYEQYF. CDR3 in DNA: TGCGCCAGCAGCCCGGGGGACTTTACTAGCTCCTACGAGCAGTACTTC.

This clonotype occurred many times. The J gene is TRBJ2-7, the V gene TRBV5-6; D unclear. Germline V gene sequence: CDR1 SGHDT, CDR2 YYEEEE. The CDR3 totals 16 residues. V was shortened by 0 bases and J by 1 base, with 14 bases between the two germline ends. The CDR3 DNA follows: TGTGCCAGCAGCTTGGGTCCTCCCTTACTGTCCTACGAGCAGTACTTC. It yields the protein CASSLGPPLLSYEQYF. Full variable domain (rest looked up from reference TRBV5-6 and TRBJ2-7): DAGVTQSPTHLIKTRGQQVTLRCSPKSGHDTVSWYQQALGQGPQFIFQYYEEEERQRGNFPDRFSGHQFPNYSSELNVNALLLGDSALYLCASSLGPPLLSYEQYFGPGTRLTVT.

This clonotype was recorded many times. This sequence joins TRBV5-1 and TRBJ2-7; the D gene is possibly TRBD1 (5 bases). Trimming removed 2 bases at V and 7 bases at J, with 13 bases between. Per germline, CDR1 SGHRS and CDR2 YFSETQ. This CDR3 is built from 13 residues. As DNA, the CDR3 is TGCGCCAGCAGCTTCCCCAGGGCGGATGAGCAGTACTTC. It translates to CASSFPRADEQYF.